These 9 T cell receptor beta chains were all obtained from the same sample, sequenced in a study of CD8 T cells in Susac syndrome (dated by TCRdb to the late 2010s). The library was prepared using the immunoSEQ multiplex PCR assay. RNA was extracted using the RNeasy kit, and roughly 0.5 to 1 ug of the RNA was reverse transcribed with random hexamers. TCRdb itself trimmed the public reads at Q25 with fastp, ran MiXCR and retained productive beta chains. CDR3 protein sequences are deduplicated, and each keeps its most common genes and DNA. Across this sample there are 350,000 to 550,000 distinct CDR3 sequences, with more than 80% seen only once. The top ten clones comprise roughly 0.11% of the sample. The specimen was CD8+ T cells from PBMCs. All receptors come from a human donor with multiple sclerosis.

This clonotype was recorded once. This chain joins TRBV27 and TRBJ1-2, with a weak D call TRBD1 (5 bases). There are 15 residues in the CDR3. Looked up from germline, CDR1 is MNHEY and CDR2 is SMNVEV (reference sequence). The ends were cut back, 7 bases at V and 4 bases at J, with 19 bases in the middle. CDR3 region: CASTQIGAGVYGYTF. DNA for the CDR3: TGTGCCAGCACCCAAATAGGGGCAGGAGTCTATGGCTACACCTTC.

This clonotype was recorded once. The V and J genes are TRBV27 and TRBJ2-4; D is perhaps TRBD1 (6 bases). Looked up from germline, CDR1 is MNHEY and CDR2 is SMNVEV (reference sequence). The V gene lost 2 bases and the J gene lost 1 base, with 12 bases spanning the gap. There are 16 residues in the CDR3. In DNA form, the CDR3 reads TGTGCCAGCAGTTTAGGGCAGGGGACGGCCAAAAACATTCAGTACTTC. Translation: CASSLGQGTAKNIQYF.

This clonotype was observed a handful of times. The chain joins TRBV7-9 to TRBJ2-1, with a possible D match to TRBD2 (5 bases). The length of the CDR3 is 13 residues. Germline V gene data show CDR1 as SEHNR and CDR2 as FQNEAQ (reference sequence). Trimming removed 8 bases at V and 8 bases at J, with 16 bases between. The CDR3 DNA follows: TGTGCCAGCTGGGCGGCTGGTAGCGATGAGCAGTTCTTC. Protein: CASWAAGSDEQFF.

The J gene is TRBJ1-2, the V gene TRBV27; possible D gene TRBD1, 5 bases. Germline CDR1 reads MNHEY; CDR2 reads SMNVEV (reference sequence). The CDR3 spans 14 residues. The V end lost 5 bases, the J end lost 3 bases, and 13 bases lay between the germline ends. CDR3: CASSPTGQYYGYTF. The CDR3 bases are TGTGCCAGCAGTCCCACCGGACAATACTATGGCTACACCTTC.

This clonotype occurred once. The chain uses TRBV27 and TRBJ1-2, with a possible D match to TRBD1 (6 bases). Trimming removed 6 bases at V and 7 bases at J, with 18 bases between. The CDR3 has 14 amino acids. Per germline, CDR1 MNHEY and CDR2 SMNVEV (reference sequence). DNA of the CDR3: TGTGCCAGCAGCCCCCTGGGGGCCGCGGGTGGCTACACCTTC. It encodes CASSPLGAAGGYTF.

V and J are TRBV4-1 and TRBJ2-7; tentative D call: TRBD1 (6 bases). From germline, CDR1 is MGHRA and CDR2 YSYEKL. This CDR3 has 13 residues. V lost 8 bases and J lost 0, with 11 bases in between. CDR3 sequence (DNA): TGCGCCAGCGCTCAGGGGAGCTCCTACGAGCAGTACTTC. The encoded protein is CASAQGSSYEQYF.

The V gene is TRBV7-9, the J gene TRBJ2-2, with D maybe TRBD1 (5 bases). Looked up from germline, CDR1 is SEHNR and CDR2 is FQNEAQ (reference sequence). The CDR3 consists of 15 residues. Deletions cut 2 bases from V and 1 base from J, with 8 bases between. The CDR3 DNA reads TGTGCCAGCAGCTTATTCAGGGTGAACACCGGGGAGCTGTTTTTT. Translation gives CASSLFRVNTGELFF.

The gene calls are TRBV6-2 or TRBV6-3 and TRBJ2-7; possible D gene TRBD2, 5 bases. This CDR3 region has 14 residues. V gave up 7 bases and J gave up 1 base, with 14 bases separating them. From germline, CDR1 is MNHEY and CDR2 SVGEGT. CDR3 nucleotides: TGTGCCAGCACCGAGAGGGCAGGATCCTACGAGCAGTACTTC. Translation gives CASTERAGSYEQYF.

The chain recombines TRBV19 with TRBJ2-1, with TRBD2 identical over 13 bases. The germline gives CDR1 LNHDA, CDR2 SQIVND (reference sequence). The CDR3 covers 19 residues. J lost 1 base, V lost 6 bases, and 12 bases had no gene match. The CDR3 coding sequence is TGTGCCAGTAGCCCAGGGACTAGCGGGGCGTTAGGTTCCTACAATGAGCAGTTCTTC. Translating gives CASSPGTSGALGSYNEQFF.